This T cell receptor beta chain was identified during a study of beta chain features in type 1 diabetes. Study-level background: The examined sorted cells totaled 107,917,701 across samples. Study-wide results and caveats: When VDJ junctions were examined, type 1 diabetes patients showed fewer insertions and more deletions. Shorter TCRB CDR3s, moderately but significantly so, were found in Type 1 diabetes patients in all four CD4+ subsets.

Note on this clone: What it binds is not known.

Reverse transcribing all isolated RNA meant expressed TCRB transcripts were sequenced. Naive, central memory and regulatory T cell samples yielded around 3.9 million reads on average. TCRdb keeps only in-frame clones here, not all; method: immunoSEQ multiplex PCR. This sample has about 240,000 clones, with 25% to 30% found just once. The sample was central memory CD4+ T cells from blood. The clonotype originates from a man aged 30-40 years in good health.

The CDR3 here is CAWRAAGEGRFF. DNA for the CDR3: TGTGCCTGGAGGGCAGCGGGAGAGGGGCGGTTCTTC. V usage is TRBV30 and J usage is TRBJ2-1; 8 bases are shared with TRBD2. J was trimmed by 15 bases and V by 3 bases; bases with no gene match: 10. The CDR3 runs 12 residues. Germline V gene lookup returns CDR1 GTSNPN and CDR2 SVGIG (reference sequence).